The T cell receptor (beta chain) under discussion was sequenced for a study of vaccination and CD4 T cells after COVID-19. Study overall: Collection of post-COVID samples occurred a median around 94 days after diagnosis, spanning a range of 35 to 161.

The treatment: roughly 10-day PBMC culture with coronavirus spike peptide pools or control peptides (ViraFEST assay). Negative selection was the method that isolated CD4+ T cells after more than eight days of culture. This CDR3 contains 13 residues. The V gene end was trimmed by 8 bases and the J gene end by 4 bases; junction bases not matched to a gene: 2. Germline CDR1 is MNHEY and CDR2 is SMNVEV (reference sequence). This clonotype was observed once. The antigen remains unidentified. Sequencing of cultured CD4+ T cell DNA used the Oncomine TCR Beta short-read assay. Via MiXCR, TCRdb re-called the PCR reads, giving one row per CDR3 protein. The data hold 20,000 to 30,000 distinct CDR3 sequences, with around 45% observed a single time.

V gene TRBV27 combines with J gene TRBJ2-2, with 9 nucleotides matching TRBD1. The receptor was derived from a human donor who had recovered from COVID-19. The sample comprised CD4+ T cells from blood, cultured in vitro. This CDR3 is CASAGQGTGELFF. CDR3 bases: TGTGCCAGCGCGGGACAGGGCACCGGGGAGCTGTTTTTT.